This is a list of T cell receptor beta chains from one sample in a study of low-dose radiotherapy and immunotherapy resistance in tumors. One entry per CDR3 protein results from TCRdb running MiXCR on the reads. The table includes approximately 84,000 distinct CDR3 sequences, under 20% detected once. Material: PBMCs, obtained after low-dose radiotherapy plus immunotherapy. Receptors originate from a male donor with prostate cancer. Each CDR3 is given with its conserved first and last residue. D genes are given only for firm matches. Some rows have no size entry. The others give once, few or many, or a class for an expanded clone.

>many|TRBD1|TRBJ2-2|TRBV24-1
TGTGCCACCAGTGACTGGGGACAGGGGGCGGGCACCGGGGAGCTGTTTTTT
CATSDWGQGAGTGELFF
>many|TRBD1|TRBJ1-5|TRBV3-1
TGTGCCAGCAGCCCAGGACAGGGGGTGAGCAATCAGCCCCAGCATTTT
CASSPGQGVSNQPQHF
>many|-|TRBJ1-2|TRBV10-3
TGTGCCATCAGTGAAGGGAGCTACACCTTC
CAISEGSYTF
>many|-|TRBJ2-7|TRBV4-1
TGCGCCAGCAGCCACTACCAGGACTCCTACGAGCAGTACTTC
CASSHYQDSYEQYF
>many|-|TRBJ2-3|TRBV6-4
TGTGCCAGCAGTGAGGGCGGATACACAGATACGCAGTATTTT
CASSEGGYTDTQYF
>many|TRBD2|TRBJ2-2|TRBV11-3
TGTGCCAGCAGCTCAATCGTCGGGACTAGCGGGACCGGGGAGCTGTTTTTT
CASSSIVGTSGTGELFF
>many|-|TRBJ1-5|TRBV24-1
TGTGCCACCAGTGTCCCAGGGAACGGCGGCAATCAGCCCCAGCATTTT
CATSVPGNGGNQPQHF
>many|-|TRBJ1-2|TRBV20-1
TGCAGTGCTAGAGGCTCTCGGGCCAACTATGGCTACACCTTC
CSARGSRANYGYTF
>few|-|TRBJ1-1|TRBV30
TGTGCCTCCCGGACCGGGACCGTTAAAGCTTTCTTT
CASRTGTVKAFF
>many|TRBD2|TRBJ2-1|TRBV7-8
TGTGCCAGCAGCCCCGCCGGGACTAGCATATACAATGAGCAGTTCTTC
CASSPAGTSIYNEQFF
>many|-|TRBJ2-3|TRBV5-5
TGCGCCAGCAGCCAAGAGGGGGCAGATACGCAGTATTTT
CASSQEGADTQYF
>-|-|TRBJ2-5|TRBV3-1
TGTGCCAGCAGCCAAGATGGGACCCAGGCCCAGTACTTC
CASSQDGTQAQYF
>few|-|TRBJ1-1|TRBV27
TGTGCCAGCATGCGACCAACAGGGAACACTGAAGCTTTCTTT
CASMRPTGNTEAFF
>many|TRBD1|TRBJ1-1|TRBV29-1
TGCAGCGCTGCCGATGGACAGGTTGAAGCTTTCTTT
CSAADGQVEAFF
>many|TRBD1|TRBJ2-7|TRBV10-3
TGTGCCATCAGGCCCCCGGGACAGGGGAGAGGCTACGAGCAGTACTTC
CAIRPPGQGRGYEQYF
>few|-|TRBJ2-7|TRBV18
TGTGCCAGCTCACCAGGGGTCGACGGACTTACCTACGAGCAGTACTTC
CASSPGVDGLTYEQYF
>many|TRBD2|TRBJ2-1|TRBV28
TGTGCCAGCAGTTTCGAGGGACTACGTTACAATGAGCAGTTCTTC
CASSFEGLRYNEQFF
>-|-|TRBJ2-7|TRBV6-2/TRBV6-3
TGTGCCAGCAGCACGAAGACAGGGATGGCTAGCGAAGGGTTCCGCGAGCAGTACTTC
CASSTKTGMASEGFREQYF
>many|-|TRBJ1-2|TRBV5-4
TGTGCCAGCAGATCACAGGACTATGGCTACACCTTC
CASRSQDYGYTF
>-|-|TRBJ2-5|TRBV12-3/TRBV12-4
TGTGCCAGCAGCCCGGACTTGGGCATCGAGACCCAGTACTTC
CASSPDLGIETQYF
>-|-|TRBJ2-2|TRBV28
TGTGCCAGCAGCGCAGTTACCGGGGAGCTGTTTTTT
CASSAVTGELFF
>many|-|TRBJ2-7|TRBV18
TGTGCCAGCTCACCTGCTCAGGGCCACGAGCAGTACTTC
CASSPAQGHEQYF
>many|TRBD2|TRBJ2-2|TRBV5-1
TGCGCCAGCAGCCCCGGATCCGGGAGGGCCAACGGGGAGCTGTTTTTT
CASSPGSGRANGELFF
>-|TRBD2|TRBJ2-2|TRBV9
TGTGCCAGCAGCGGAGCTAGCGGGTACACCGGGGAGCTGTTTTTT
CASSGASGYTGELFF
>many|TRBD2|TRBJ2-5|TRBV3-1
TGTGCCAGCAGCCTAGTTAGCGGGAGTAGACAAGAGACCCAGTACTTC
CASSLVSGSRQETQYF
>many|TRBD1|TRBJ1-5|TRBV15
TGTGCCACCAGACAGGGGAGTGATCAGCCCCAGCATTTT
CATRQGSDQPQHF
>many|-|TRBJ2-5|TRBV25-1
TGTGCCAGCAGTGAAGGTTCGGGGGTTAAGTCGGAGACCCAGTACTTC
CASSEGSGVKSETQYF
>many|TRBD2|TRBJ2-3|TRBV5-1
TGTGCCAGCAGCCTAGCGGGAGATACGCAGTATTTT
CASSLAGDTQYF
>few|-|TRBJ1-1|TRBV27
TGTGCCACCCTGCGGGGATCTTGGGCTTTCTTT
CATLRGSWAFF
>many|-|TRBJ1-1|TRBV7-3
TGTGCCAGCAGCTTAACTAGGGGCATGAACACTGAAGCTTTCTTT
CASSLTRGMNTEAFF
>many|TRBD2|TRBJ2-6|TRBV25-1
TGTGCCAGCAGTGGTCCTAGCGGGGAACGGGCCAACGTCCTGACTTTC
CASSGPSGERANVLTF
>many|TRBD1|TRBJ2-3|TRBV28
TGTGCCAGCAGGCTTCCCGGGACAGGGGGGGCAGATACGCAGTATTTT
CASRLPGTGGADTQYF
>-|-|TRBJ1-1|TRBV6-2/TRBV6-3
TGTGCCAGCAGTTACCCGGGGACCCAGAAGGCTGAAGCTTTCTTT
CASSYPGTQKAEAFF
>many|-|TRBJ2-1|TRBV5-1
TGCGCCAGCAGCTTCGGTAGCGTAGGGGATGAGCAGTTCTTC
CASSFGSVGDEQFF
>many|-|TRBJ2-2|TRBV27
TGTGCCAGCAGTTCACCCCTAGCCCCCGAGCTGGCCGGGGAGCTGTTTTTT
CASSSPLAPELAGELFF
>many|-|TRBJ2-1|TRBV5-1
TGCGCCAGCAGCGCAGGCGATGAGCAGTTCTTC
CASSAGDEQFF
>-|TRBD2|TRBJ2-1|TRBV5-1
TGCGCCAGCAGTCTTGGGACTAGCGGGGGAATTGAGCAGTTCTTC
CASSLGTSGGIEQFF
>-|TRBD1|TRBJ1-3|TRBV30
TGTGCCTGGGGGAGGGGGACAGGGAGCTCTGGAAACACCATATATTTT
CAWGRGTGSSGNTIYF
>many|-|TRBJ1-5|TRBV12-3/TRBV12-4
TGTGCCAGCAGTTTGAGGGAGCGTCAGCCCCAGCATTTT
CASSLRERQPQHF
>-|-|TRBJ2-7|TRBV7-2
TGTGCCAGCAGCTTAGCCACAGGGTTCAACGAGCAGTACTTC
CASSLATGFNEQYF